This record covers a single T cell receptor beta chain. The antigen remains unidentified. These data are taken from a study of STAT5B mutations in CD4+ large granular lymphocyte leukemia. Assay: immunoSEQ multiplex PCR; the TCRdb copy retains only in-frame clones and omits some. The repertoire holds around 31,000 clones, with roughly 72% as singletons. Trimming left V 4 bases short and J 4 bases short, with 22 bases between. CDR1 is LNHDA, CDR2 SQIVND, per germline (reference sequence). CDR3 length: 18 residues. Study-level results: Around 25% of private leukemic clonotypes occurred rarely in other patients' non-leukemic repertoires.

The V call is TRBV19, the J call TRBJ2-2; possible D gene TRBD1, 7 bases. The material sequenced was CD4+ T cells from blood buffy coats. The sequence was collected from a human donor in good health. DNA of the CDR3: TGTGCCAGTAGTACCCGACGCCGACAGGGAGGAGGCACCGGGGAGCTGTTTTTT. Its protein is CASSTRRRQGGGTGELFF.